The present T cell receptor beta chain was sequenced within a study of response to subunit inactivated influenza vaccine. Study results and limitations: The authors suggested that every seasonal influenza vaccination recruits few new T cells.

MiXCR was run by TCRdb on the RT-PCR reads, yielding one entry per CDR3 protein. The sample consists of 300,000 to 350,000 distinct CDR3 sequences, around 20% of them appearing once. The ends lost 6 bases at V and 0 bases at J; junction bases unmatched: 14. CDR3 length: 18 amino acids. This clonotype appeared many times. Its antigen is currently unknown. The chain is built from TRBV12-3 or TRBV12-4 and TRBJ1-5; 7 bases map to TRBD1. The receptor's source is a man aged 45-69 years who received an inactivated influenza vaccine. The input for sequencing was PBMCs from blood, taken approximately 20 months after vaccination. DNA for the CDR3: TGTGCCAGCAGCCCGGCGACAGGGTCCTCATATAGCAATCAGCCCCAGCATTTT. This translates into CASSPATGSSYSNQPQHF.